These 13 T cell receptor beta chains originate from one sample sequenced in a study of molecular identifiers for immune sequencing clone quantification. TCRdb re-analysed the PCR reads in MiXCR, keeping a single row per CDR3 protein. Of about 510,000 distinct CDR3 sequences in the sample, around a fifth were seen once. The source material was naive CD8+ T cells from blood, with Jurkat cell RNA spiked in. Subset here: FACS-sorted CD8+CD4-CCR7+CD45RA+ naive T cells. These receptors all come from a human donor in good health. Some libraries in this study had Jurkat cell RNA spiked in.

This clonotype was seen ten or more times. The CDR3 coding sequence is TGTGCCAGCAGTTATAGGCGGGGGAGCACAGATACGCAGTATTTT. Amino acids: CASSYRRGSTDTQYF. The V and J genes are TRBV6-6 and TRBJ2-3; 7 bases agree with TRBD2. The CDR3 spans 15 residues. CDR1 is MNHNY, CDR2 SVGAGI, per germline (reference sequence). The J segment lost 0 bases and the V segment lost 3 bases, leaving 3 bases of the junction unmatched.

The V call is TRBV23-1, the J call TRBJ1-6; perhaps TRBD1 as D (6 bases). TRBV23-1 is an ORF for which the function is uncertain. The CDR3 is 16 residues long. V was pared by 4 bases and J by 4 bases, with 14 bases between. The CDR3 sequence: CASSPRGTLYNSPLHF. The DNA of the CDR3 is TGCGCCAGCAGTCCTCGCGGGACACTATATAATTCACCCCTCCACTTT.

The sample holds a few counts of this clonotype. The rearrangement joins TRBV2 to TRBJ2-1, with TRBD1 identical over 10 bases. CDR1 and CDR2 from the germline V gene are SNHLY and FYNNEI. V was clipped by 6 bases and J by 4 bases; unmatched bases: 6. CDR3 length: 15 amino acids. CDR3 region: CASRAGQGGYNEQFF. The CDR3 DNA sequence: TGTGCCAGCAGAGCCGGACAGGGGGGTTACAATGAGCAGTTCTTC.

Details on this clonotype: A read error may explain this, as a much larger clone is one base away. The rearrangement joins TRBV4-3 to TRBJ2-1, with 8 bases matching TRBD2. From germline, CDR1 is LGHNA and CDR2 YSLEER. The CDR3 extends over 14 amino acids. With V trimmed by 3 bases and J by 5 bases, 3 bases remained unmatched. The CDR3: CASSQAGGHNEQFF. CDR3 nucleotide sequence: TGCGCCAGCAGCCAGGCGGGGGGACACAATGAGCAGTTCTTC.

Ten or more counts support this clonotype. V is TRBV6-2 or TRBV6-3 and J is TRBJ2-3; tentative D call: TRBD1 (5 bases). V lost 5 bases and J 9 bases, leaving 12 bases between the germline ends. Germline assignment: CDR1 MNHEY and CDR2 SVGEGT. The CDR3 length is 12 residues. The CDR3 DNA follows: TGTGCCAGCAGTCCTGACAGTCCCACGCAGTATTTT. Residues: CASSPDSPTQYF.

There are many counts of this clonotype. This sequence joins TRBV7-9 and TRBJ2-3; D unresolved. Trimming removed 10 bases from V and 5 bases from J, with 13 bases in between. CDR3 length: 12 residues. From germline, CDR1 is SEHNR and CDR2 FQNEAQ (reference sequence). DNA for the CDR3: TGTGCCAACAGAGGTCCTGAAGATACGCAGTATTTT. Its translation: CANRGPEDTQYF.

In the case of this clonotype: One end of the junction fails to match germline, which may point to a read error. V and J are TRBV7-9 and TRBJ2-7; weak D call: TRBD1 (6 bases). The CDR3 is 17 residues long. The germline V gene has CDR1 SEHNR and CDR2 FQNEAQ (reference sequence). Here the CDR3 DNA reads TGTGCCAGCAACTTAGCTTCGGGTTGGACAGACGACTACGAGCAGTACTTC. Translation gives CASNLASGWTDDYEQYF.

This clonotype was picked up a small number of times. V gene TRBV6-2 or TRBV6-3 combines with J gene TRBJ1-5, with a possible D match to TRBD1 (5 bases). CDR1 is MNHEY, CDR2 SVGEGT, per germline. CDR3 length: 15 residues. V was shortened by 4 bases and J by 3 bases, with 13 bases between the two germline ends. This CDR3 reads CASSSGDGTNQPQHF. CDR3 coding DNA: TGTGCCAGCAGTTCCGGGGACGGAACCAATCAGCCCCAGCATTTT.

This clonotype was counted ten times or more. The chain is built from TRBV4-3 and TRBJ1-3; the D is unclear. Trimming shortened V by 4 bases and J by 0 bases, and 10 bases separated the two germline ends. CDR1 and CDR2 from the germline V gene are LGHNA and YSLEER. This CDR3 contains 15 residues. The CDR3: CASSPGVSSGNTIYF. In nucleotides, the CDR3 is TGCGCCAGCAGCCCCGGGGTGTCCTCTGGAAACACCATATATTTT.

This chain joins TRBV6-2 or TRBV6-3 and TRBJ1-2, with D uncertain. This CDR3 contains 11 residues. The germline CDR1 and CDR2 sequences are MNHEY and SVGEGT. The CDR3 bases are TGTATGACTGAAGCGGGCTATGGCTACACCTTC. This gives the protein CMTEAGYGYTF.

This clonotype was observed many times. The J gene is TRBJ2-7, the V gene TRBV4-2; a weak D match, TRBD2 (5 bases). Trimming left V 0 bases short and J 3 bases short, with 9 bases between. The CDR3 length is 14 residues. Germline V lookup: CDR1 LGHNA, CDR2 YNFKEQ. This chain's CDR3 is CASSQERAVYEQYF. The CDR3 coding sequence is TGTGCCAGCAGCCAAGAGCGGGCGGTCTACGAGCAGTACTTC.

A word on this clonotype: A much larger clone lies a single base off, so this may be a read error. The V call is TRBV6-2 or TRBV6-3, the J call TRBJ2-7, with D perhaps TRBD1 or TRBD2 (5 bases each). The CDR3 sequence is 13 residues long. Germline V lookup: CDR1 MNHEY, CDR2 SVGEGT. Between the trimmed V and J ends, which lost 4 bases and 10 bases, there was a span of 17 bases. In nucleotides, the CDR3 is TGTGCCAGCAGTTCCGGGGCATATCGCTTCCAGTACTTC. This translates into CASSSGAYRFQYF.

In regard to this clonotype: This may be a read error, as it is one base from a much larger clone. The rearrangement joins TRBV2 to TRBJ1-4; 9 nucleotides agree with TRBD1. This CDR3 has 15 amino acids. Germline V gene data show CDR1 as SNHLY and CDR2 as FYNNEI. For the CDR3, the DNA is TGTGCCAGCCGAACAGGGGGCCGGGCTAATGAAAAACTGCTTTTT. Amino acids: CASRTGGRANEKLLF.